These 5 T cell receptor beta chains share one sample of origin, sequenced in a study of PD-L1 blockade in urothelial cancer. Time point: pretreatment peripheral blood. Libraries were prepared by immunoSEQ multiplex PCR; TCRdb keeps only in-frame clonotypes and omits some of them. In the table there are over 45,000 clones, 86% of which are singletons. Sequenced material: PBMCs, taken around atezolizumab (anti-PD-L1) treatment. The receptors originated from a man aged 55 to 70 with urothelial cancer.

This rearrangement joins TRBV6-1 to TRBJ1-6; D is perhaps TRBD1 (6 bases). V shed 11 bases and J shed 0 bases, with 11 bases lying between them. The germline CDR1 and CDR2 sequences are MNHNS and SASEGT. The CDR3 is 14 residues long. The CDR3 region is CASTGSSYNSPLHF. The DNA for the CDR3 is TGTGCCTCGACAGGTTCCTCCTATAATTCACCCCTCCACTTT.

This clone was observed a handful of times. The genes are TRBV7-9 and TRBJ2-2; D might be TRBD2 (6 bases). Trimming took 11 bases from V and 1 from J, leaving 20 bases between them. The germline V gene has CDR1 SEHNR and CDR2 FQNEAQ (reference sequence). The CDR3 sequence is 16 residues long. This CDR3 reads CAHPFVSGQNTGELFF. CDR3 coding DNA: TGTGCCCACCCTTTCGTTAGCGGACAGAACACCGGGGAGCTGTTTTTT.

The V and J genes are TRBV19 and TRBJ2-1, with a tentative D call TRBD2 (6 bases). V lost 5 bases and J 4 bases, leaving 15 bases between the germline ends. The CDR3 contains 15 residues. The germline CDR1 and CDR2 sequences are LNHDA and SQIVND (reference sequence). Written as DNA, the CDR3 is TGTGCCAGTAGTTCAGCGGGCGGCGGATACAATGAGCAGTTCTTC. It is translated as CASSSAGGGYNEQFF.

This chain links TRBV7-9 with TRBJ1-1, with D perhaps TRBD1 (5 bases). The germline CDR1 and CDR2 sequences are SEHNR and FQNEAQ (reference sequence). CDR3 length: 11 residues. Deletions cut 5 bases from V and 11 bases from J, with 12 bases between. The CDR3 DNA sequence: TGTGCCAGCAGCCTTTCAGGGATGGCTTTCTTT. This translates into CASSLSGMAFF.

This clone was found once. The J gene is TRBJ2-1, the V gene TRBV30; a possible D gene is TRBD1 (6 bases). From germline, CDR1 is GTSNPN and CDR2 SVGIG (reference sequence). The V gene lost 0 bases and the J gene lost 9 bases, with 6 bases spanning the gap. The CDR3 is made up of 11 amino acids. CDR3 bases: TGTGCCTGGAGTGTAGGGGGTGAGCAGTTCTTC. Translation: CAWSVGGEQFF.